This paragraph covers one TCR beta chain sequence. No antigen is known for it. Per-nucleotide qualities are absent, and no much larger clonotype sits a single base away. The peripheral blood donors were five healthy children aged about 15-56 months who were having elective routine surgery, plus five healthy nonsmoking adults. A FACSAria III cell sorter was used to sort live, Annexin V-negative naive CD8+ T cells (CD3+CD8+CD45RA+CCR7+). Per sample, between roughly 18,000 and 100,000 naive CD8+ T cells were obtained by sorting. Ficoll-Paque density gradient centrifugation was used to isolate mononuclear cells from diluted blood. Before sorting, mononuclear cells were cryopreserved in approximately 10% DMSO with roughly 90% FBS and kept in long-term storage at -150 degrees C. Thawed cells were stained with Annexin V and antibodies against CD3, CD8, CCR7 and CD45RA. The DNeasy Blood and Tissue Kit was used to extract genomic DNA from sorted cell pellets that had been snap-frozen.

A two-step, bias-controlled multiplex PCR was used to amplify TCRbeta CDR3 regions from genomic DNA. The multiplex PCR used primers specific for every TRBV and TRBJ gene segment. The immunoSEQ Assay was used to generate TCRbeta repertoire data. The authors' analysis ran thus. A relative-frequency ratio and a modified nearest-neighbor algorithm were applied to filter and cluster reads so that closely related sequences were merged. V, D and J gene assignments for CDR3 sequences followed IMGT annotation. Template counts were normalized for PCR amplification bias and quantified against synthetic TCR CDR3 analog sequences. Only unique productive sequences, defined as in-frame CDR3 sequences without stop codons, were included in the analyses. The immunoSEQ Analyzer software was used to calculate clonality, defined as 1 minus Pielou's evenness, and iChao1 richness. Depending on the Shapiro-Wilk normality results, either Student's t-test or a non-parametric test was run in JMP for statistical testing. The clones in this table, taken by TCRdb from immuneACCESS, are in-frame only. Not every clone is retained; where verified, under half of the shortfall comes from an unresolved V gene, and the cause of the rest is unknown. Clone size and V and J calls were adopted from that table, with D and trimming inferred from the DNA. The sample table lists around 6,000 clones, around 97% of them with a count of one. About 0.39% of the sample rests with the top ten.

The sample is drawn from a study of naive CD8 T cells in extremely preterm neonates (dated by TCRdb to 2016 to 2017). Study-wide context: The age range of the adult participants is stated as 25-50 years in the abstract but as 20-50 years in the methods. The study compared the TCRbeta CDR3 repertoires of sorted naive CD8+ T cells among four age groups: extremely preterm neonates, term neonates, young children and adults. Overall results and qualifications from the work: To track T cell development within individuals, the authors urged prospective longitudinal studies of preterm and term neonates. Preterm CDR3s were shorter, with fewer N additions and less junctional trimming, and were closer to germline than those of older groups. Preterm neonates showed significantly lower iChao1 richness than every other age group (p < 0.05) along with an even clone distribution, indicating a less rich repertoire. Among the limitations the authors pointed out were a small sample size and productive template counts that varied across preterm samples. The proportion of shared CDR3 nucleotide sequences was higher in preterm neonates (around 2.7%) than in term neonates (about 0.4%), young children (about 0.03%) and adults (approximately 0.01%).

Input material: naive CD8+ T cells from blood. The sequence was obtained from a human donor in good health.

For the CDR3, the sequence is CASSLVTLAGAGDTQYF. In nucleotide form, the sequence is TGTGCCAGCAGCTTGGTAACTCTAGCGGGAGCGGGCGATACGCAGTATTTT. The chain is assembled from TRBV5-4 and TRBJ2-3; TRBD2 fits 10 bases in the junction. The germline V gene (reference sequence) yields SGHNT for CDR1 and YYREEE for CDR2. Taken from cysteine to phenylalanine, the CDR3 has 17 residues. Only the CDR3 DNA is retained, 51 bases long and in frame from the first base. V is trimmed back by 0 bases and J by 6 bases, and the junction contains 10 bases that no gene match accounts for.